The TCR beta chain described here comes from a study of T-cell memory formation after mild COVID-19. Study results and limitations: CD4+ bias marked clones expanding day 15 to 37, unlike balanced contracting clones. Shrinking CD4+ clones were chiefly CM and EM; CD8+ ones were chiefly EMRA.

On this clonotype: Its antigen is not known.

TCRdb re-analysed the 5' RACE reads in MiXCR, keeping a single row per CDR3 protein. The table records roughly 510,000 distinct CDR3 sequences, 17% of them present only once. Germline loops: CDR1 SGHRS, CDR2 YFSETQ. The length of the CDR3 is 15 residues. V dropped 3 bases and J dropped 6 bases, with 16 bases sitting between them. The chain carries TRBV5-1 and TRBJ2-1; D possibly matches TRBD1 or TRBD2 (5 bases each). The receptor's source is an adult woman who had mild COVID-19 (a few samples of this study predate the infection). Cell type and time point are not known. The specimen sequenced was PBMCs or a T cell subset sorted from them (not recorded which). CDR3 DNA sequence: TGCGCCAGCAGCTCAGCCTTAGGTGGGGGCAATGAGCAGTTCTTC. Protein product: CASSSALGGGNEQFF.